One sample yielded the 32 T cell receptor beta chains listed below, sequenced in a study of chemoradiotherapy in HPV16-positive cancers. Produced via immunoSEQ multiplex PCR; TCRdb's table is partial and in-frame only. The sample records around 3,200 clones, about 95% being singletons. The sample was collected from a patient who underwent chemoradiotherapy. The receptors shown here come from a human donor with HPV-associated anogenital cancer.

The chain carries TRBV5-4 and TRBJ1-2; 7 bases agree with TRBD1. Losses at the gene ends were 6 bases for V and 6 bases for J; bases not matched to a gene: 11. Germline-derived CDR1 and CDR2 are SGHNT and YYREEE (reference sequence). The CDR3 is made up of 14 amino acids. Written as DNA, the CDR3 is TGTGCCAGCAAACTAACCGGGACAGTAGATGGCTACACCTTC. Translation: CASKLTGTVDGYTF.

This clone was observed once. V usage is TRBV19 and J usage is TRBJ2-7, with 8 bases matching TRBD1. The CDR3 is 15 amino acids. Germline trimming cut 5 bases from V and 6 bases from J; bases unmatched to any gene: 12. Looked up from germline, CDR1 is LNHDA and CDR2 is SQIVND (reference sequence). The CDR3 DNA sequence: TGTGCCAGTAGTGCAAGGGGCCAGGGGGCCGTCGAGCAGTACTTC. Encoded protein: CASSARGQGAVEQYF.

The J gene is TRBJ1-2, the V gene TRBV9; the match to TRBD1 covers 7 bases. CDR1 SGDLS and CDR2 YYNGEE come from the germline V gene. V trimming: 4 bases; J trimming: 4 bases; junction bases outside the gene matches: 10. The CDR3 runs to 15 residues. In DNA form, the CDR3 reads TGTGCCAGCAGCTCCTGGACAGGCCCGGGCTATGGCTACACCTTC. This translates into CASSSWTGPGYGYTF.

The V call is TRBV9, the J call TRBJ1-5; D possibly corresponds to TRBD1 (5 bases). The CDR3 has 14 amino acids. Germline CDR1 is SGDLS and CDR2 is YYNGEE. V shed 4 bases and J shed 2 bases, with 10 bases lying between them. CDR3 sequence: CASSPDNGNQPQHF. In DNA form, the CDR3 reads TGTGCCAGCAGCCCGGACAACGGCAATCAGCCCCAGCATTTT.

In nucleotides, the CDR3 is TGCGCCAGCAGGTCAGGGGTTGGGTCACCCCTCCACTTT. Amino acid sequence: CASRSGVGSPLHF. This rearrangement joins TRBV5-1 to TRBJ1-6, with a weak D call TRBD1 (6 bases). V dropped 5 bases and J dropped 10 bases, with 13 bases sitting between them. Germline CDR1 and CDR2: SGHRS and YFSETQ. The CDR3 extends over 13 amino acids. The full variable domain, in which reference TRBV5-1 and TRBJ1-6 provide the parts outside the CDR3, is KAGVTQTPRYLIKTRGQQVTLSCSPISGHRSVSWYQQTPGQGLQFLFEYFSETQRNKGNFPGRFSGRQFSNSRSEMNVSTLELGDSALYLCASRSGVGSPLHFGNGTRLTVT.

V and J are TRBV27 and TRBJ2-3; a possible D gene is TRBD2 (6 bases). Trimming left V 7 bases short and J 2 bases short, with 16 bases between. The CDR3 extends over 15 amino acids. Germline assignment: CDR1 MNHEY and CDR2 SMNVEV (reference sequence). CDR3 nucleotides: TGTGCCAGCAAACTTCGGGGGATAAACACAGATACGCAGTATTTT. Translation gives CASKLRGINTDTQYF.

The gene calls are TRBV5-1 and TRBJ2-5; 8 bases agree with TRBD2. From germline, CDR1 is SGHRS and CDR2 YFSETQ. The CDR3 is 16 amino acids. With V trimmed by 0 bases and J by 1 base, 5 bases remained unmatched. Written as DNA, the CDR3 is TGCGCCAGCAGCTTGGACCTAGCGGGCTCCCAAGAGACCCAGTACTTC. It is translated as CASSLDLAGSQETQYF. The full variable domain, rest sourced from reference TRBV5-1 and TRBJ2-5, is KAGVTQTPRYLIKTRGQQVTLSCSPISGHRSVSWYQQTPGQGLQFLFEYFSETQRNKGNFPGRFSGRQFSNSRSEMNVSTLELGDSALYLCASSLDLAGSQETQYFGPGTRLLVL.

The CDR3 coding sequence is TGTGCCAGCAGCCAAATTTCCAGGGACCAGTACTTC. It is translated as CASSQISRDQYF. The V call is TRBV11-2, the J call TRBJ2-7, with D perhaps being TRBD1 or TRBD2 (5 bases each). The length of the CDR3 is 12 residues. Germline values: CDR1 SGHAT, CDR2 FQNNGV. Deletions cut 5 bases from V and 10 bases from J, with 15 bases between.

CDR3 in DNA: TGTGCCAGCAGTTTGACAGGGAGCTCTGGGGCCAACGTCCTGACTTTC. It specifies CASSLTGSSGANVLTF. The chain recombines TRBV2 with TRBJ2-6; 7 bases agree with TRBD1. V shed 5 bases and J 0 bases; nucleotides not matched to a gene: 4. CDR1 and CDR2 from the germline V gene are SNHLY and FYNNEI. CDR3 size: 16 residues.

J is TRBJ1-2 and V is TRBV6-1; no definite D call. CDR1 is MNHNS and CDR2 is SASEGT in the germline V gene. This CDR3 is 12 amino acids long. The V end lost 6 bases, the J end lost 8 bases, and 13 bases lay between the germline ends. Written as DNA, the CDR3 is TGTGCCAGCAGCCGGGAAGTATGGGGCTACACCTTC. It codes for CASSREVWGYTF.

The chain combines TRBV12-5 with TRBJ2-2; the D gene is possibly TRBD2 (5 bases). Deletions cut 4 bases from V and 5 bases from J, with 8 bases between. The germline gives CDR1 LGHNT, CDR2 FRNRAP. CDR3 length: 13 amino acids. The CDR3 DNA is TGTGCTAGTGGTTCCTCGGGGACCGGGGAGCTGTTTTTT. It yields the protein CASGSSGTGELFF.

The rearrangement uses TRBV7-2 and TRBJ2-1; 10 bases are a match to TRBD2. CDR1 is SGHTA and CDR2 is FQGNSA in the germline V gene. The CDR3 consists of 20 residues. Unmatched junction bases numbered 15, after V lost 0 bases and J lost 4 bases. The DNA for the CDR3 is TGTGCCAGCAGCTTAGCAGGTCTAGCGGGAGCTCACGAACGTTACAATGAGCAGTTCTTC. Translating it yields CASSLAGLAGAHERYNEQFF.

V and J are TRBV9 and TRBJ2-3; 8 nucleotides match TRBD2. CDR1 and CDR2 (germline): SGDLS, YYNGEE. This CDR3 has 16 amino acids. V was pared by 0 bases and J by 1 base, with 4 bases of the junction left unmatched. CDR3 nucleotide sequence: TGTGCCAGCAGCGTAGTTACGGGGGGGGGCACAGATACGCAGTATTTT. This encodes CASSVVTGGGTDTQYF.

V is TRBV5-1 and J is TRBJ2-5; TRBD2 matches 10 bases. The V and J ends lost 3 bases and 0 bases, in that order; junction bases with no gene match: 5. This CDR3 spans 16 amino acids. In germline, CDR1 is SGHRS, CDR2 YFSETQ. CDR3 nucleotide sequence: TGCGCCAGCAGCTCAAAACTAGCGGGGAACCAAGAGACCCAGTACTTC. This codes for CASSSKLAGNQETQYF.

This sequence joins TRBV5-4 and TRBJ2-7; no definite D call. The germline V and J ends were trimmed by 4 bases and 2 bases, with 10 bases remaining between them. This CDR3 is 13 amino acids long. Germline V gene sequence: CDR1 SGHNT, CDR2 YYREEE (reference sequence). The CDR3 bases are TGTGCCAGCAGCCGGGCGTGGCCCTACGAGCAGTACTTC. The encoded protein is CASSRAWPYEQYF.

This clone was detected once. V gene TRBV5-4 combines with J gene TRBJ2-6; 14 nucleotides line up with TRBD2. Trimming took 4 bases from V and 4 from J; bases not matched to a gene: 10. The CDR3 is made up of 19 amino acids. The germline CDR1 and CDR2 sequences are SGHNT and YYREEE (reference sequence). The CDR3 DNA sequence: TGTGCCAGCAGCGGCCCGGGACTAGCGGGAGTCGGGGGGGCCAACGTCCTGACTTTC. Translating it yields CASSGPGLAGVGGANVLTF.

The rearrangement uses TRBV5-6 and TRBJ2-3; 11 nucleotides match TRBD2. Germline V gene data show CDR1 as SGHDT and CDR2 as YYEEEE. With 4 bases clipped from V and 0 bases from J, the junction kept 7 bases outside the gene matches. The CDR3 is made up of 17 amino acids. CDR3 protein: CASSIGTSGSSTDTQYF. Written as DNA, the CDR3 is TGTGCCAGCAGCATCGGGACTAGCGGATCTAGCACAGATACGCAGTATTTT. Full variable domain (remainder filled in from reference TRBV5-6 and TRBJ2-3): DAGVTQSPTHLIKTRGQQVTLRCSPKSGHDTVSWYQQALGQGPQFIFQYYEEEERQRGNFPDRFSGHQFPNYSSELNVNALLLGDSALYLCASSIGTSGSSTDTQYFGPGTRLTVL.

This chain uses TRBV5-4 with TRBJ2-3; 10 bases are shared with TRBD1. Unmatched junction bases numbered 8, after V lost 4 bases and J lost 0 bases. The germline V gene has CDR1 SGHNT and CDR2 YYREEE (reference sequence). The CDR3 is made up of 17 amino acids. Here the CDR3 reads CASSDRGLSLSTDTQYF. The CDR3 DNA reads TGTGCCAGCAGCGACAGGGGGCTCTCTCTAAGCACAGATACGCAGTATTTT.

V usage is TRBV6-1 and J usage is TRBJ1-5; D uncertain. The CDR3 totals 16 residues. Looked up from germline, CDR1 is MNHNS and CDR2 is SASEGT. Between the trimmed V and J ends, which lost 4 bases and 3 bases, there was a span of 16 bases. The CDR3 reads CASSGFLRAINQPQHF. CDR3 nucleotides: TGTGCCAGCAGTGGATTTTTAAGGGCAATCAATCAGCCCCAGCATTTT.

In this sample, this clone turned up once. The chain uses TRBV27 and TRBJ2-7, with D tentatively TRBD1 (5 bases). The length of the CDR3 is 14 residues. With 0 bases removed from V and 1 base from J, the gap between germline ends came to 7 bases. The germline V gene has CDR1 MNHEY and CDR2 SMNVEV (reference sequence). The CDR3 bases are TGTGCCAGCAGTTTATCAAGGGGATCCTACGAGCAGTACTTC. It is translated as CASSLSRGSYEQYF.

The chain joins TRBV5-6 to TRBJ1-1, with a weak D call TRBD1 (5 bases). The CDR3 loop spans 14 amino acids. V was cut by 6 bases and J by 5 bases, with 17 bases left in between. The germline CDR1 and CDR2 sequences are SGHDT and YYEEEE. CDR3 nucleotide sequence: TGTGCCAGCACAACCCTACAGGCCCATACTGAAGCTTTCTTT. As protein: CASTTLQAHTEAFF.

The V gene is TRBV14, the J gene TRBJ2-5, with 10 bases fitting TRBD2. The CDR3 runs to 15 residues. V dropped 4 bases and J dropped 5; count of bases not matched to a gene: 7. Germline V gives CDR1 SGHDN, CDR2 FVKESK. The CDR3 DNA reads TGTGCCAGCAGCCGCCTAGCGGGAGTAGGGGAGACCCAGTACTTC. Protein: CASSRLAGVGETQYF.

The V and J genes are TRBV29-1 and TRBJ2-7, with 11 bases aligning to TRBD2. The germline V gene has CDR1 SQVTM and CDR2 ANQGSEA. Germline trimming cut 4 bases from V and 4 bases from J; bases unmatched to any gene: 6. The CDR3 has 14 residues. The CDR3 region is CSVGPGLADYEQYF. CDR3 sequence (DNA): TGCAGCGTTGGACCGGGACTAGCGGATTACGAGCAGTACTTC.

This clone was seen once. V usage is TRBV12-5 and J usage is TRBJ2-2; 14 bases map to TRBD2. Losses at the gene ends were 4 bases for V and 2 bases for J; bases not matched to a gene: 3. CDR3 length equals 17 residues. Germline CDR1 reads LGHNT; CDR2 reads FRNRAP. Here the CDR3 reads CASGSGLAGVNTGELFF. CDR3 DNA: TGTGCTAGTGGTTCGGGACTAGCGGGAGTAAACACCGGGGAGCTGTTTTTT.

The J gene is TRBJ2-1, the V gene TRBV21-1; the table's TRBD1 call for D was not verified on the DNA. TRBV21-1 has pseudogene status. The CDR3 is made up of 15 amino acids. Here the CDR3 reads CASSKSDRAVSEQFF. The CDR3 nucleotides are TGTGCCAGCAGCAAGTCAGACAGGGCCGTCAGTGAGCAGTTCTTC.

The rearrangement links TRBV6-5 to TRBJ1-2, with D unclear. CDR3 length: 11 residues. Germline values: CDR1 MNHEY, CDR2 SVGAGI. Trimming shortened V by 4 bases and J by 7 bases, and 7 bases separated the two germline ends. For the CDR3, the DNA is TGTGCCAGCAGTTCCGGGCCTGGCTACACCTTC. Protein: CASSSGPGYTF.

The chain employs TRBV14 and TRBJ2-1, with 11 bases matching TRBD2. Trimming removed 2 bases from V and 7 bases from J; junction bases left unmatched: 4. CDR3 length: 15 amino acids. CDR1 is SGHDN and CDR2 is FVKESK in the germline V gene. Here the CDR3 DNA reads TGTGCCAGCAGCCAAATAGCGGGAGGGGGTAATGAGCAGTTCTTC. Protein sequence: CASSQIAGGGNEQFF.

V usage is TRBV14 and J usage is TRBJ2-1, with 12 bases fitting TRBD2. The V gene end was trimmed by 3 bases and the J gene end by 9 bases; junction bases not matched to a gene: 6. CDR1 SGHDN and CDR2 FVKESK come from the germline V gene. The CDR3 has 15 amino acids. The CDR3 loop reads CASSQTSGGGVEQFF. CDR3 bases: TGTGCCAGCAGCCAGACTAGCGGGGGAGGGGTTGAGCAGTTCTTC.

This clone was seen once. The chain combines TRBV5-4 with TRBJ2-1; 11 bases align to TRBD2. CDR1 is SGHNT, CDR2 YYREEE, per germline (reference sequence). This CDR3 contains 16 residues. Trimming took 4 bases from V and 2 from J; bases not matched to a gene: 5. CDR3 coding DNA: TGTGCCAGCAGCCACGGTAGCGGGAGGGCCTACAATGAGCAGTTCTTC. It yields the protein CASSHGSGRAYNEQFF.

The V call is TRBV27, the J call TRBJ2-5, with 13 nucleotides matching TRBD2. The CDR3 runs to 17 residues. Germline V CDR1 and CDR2: MNHEY, SMNVEV (reference sequence). V dropped 5 bases and J dropped 5; count of bases not matched to a gene: 11. CDR3 sequence reads: CASSPTSGRALTETQYF. As DNA, the CDR3 is TGTGCCAGCAGTCCTACTAGCGGGAGGGCCCTAACGGAGACCCAGTACTTC.

The chain joins TRBV10-3 to TRBJ1-3; no definite D call. There are 16 residues in the CDR3. The V and J ends lost 4 bases and 0 bases respectively, with 13 bases between them. Germline values: CDR1 ENHRY, CDR2 SYGVKD. The CDR3 DNA is TGTGCCATCAGTGCCCTTGATGGAGTCTCTGGAAACACCATATATTTT. It is translated as CAISALDGVSGNTIYF.

This chain connects TRBV5-1 to TRBJ1-2; 10 nucleotides match TRBD1. CDR3 size: 16 residues. Germline CDR1 and CDR2: SGHRS and YFSETQ. Trimming took 0 bases from V and 8 from J; bases not matched to a gene: 10. CDR3 sequence reads: CASSLVPGQGSGGYTF. CDR3 bases: TGCGCCAGCAGCTTGGTCCCGGGACAGGGGTCGGGGGGCTACACCTTC.